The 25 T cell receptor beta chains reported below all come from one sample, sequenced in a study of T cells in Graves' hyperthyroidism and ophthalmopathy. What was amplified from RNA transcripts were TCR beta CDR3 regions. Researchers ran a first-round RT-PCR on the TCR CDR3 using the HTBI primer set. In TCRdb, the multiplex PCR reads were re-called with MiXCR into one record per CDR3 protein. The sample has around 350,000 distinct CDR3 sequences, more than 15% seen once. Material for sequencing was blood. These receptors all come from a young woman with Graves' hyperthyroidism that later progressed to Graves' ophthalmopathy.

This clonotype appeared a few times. CDR3 nucleotides: TGTGCCAGCAGCCTACTGACGGACCCCACAGATACGCAGTATTTT. Its protein product is CASSLLTDPTDTQYF. The genes are TRBV7-9 and TRBJ2-3; no definite D call. The CDR3 extends over 15 amino acids. Per germline, CDR1 SEHNR and CDR2 FQNEAQ (reference sequence). V lost 5 bases to trimming and J lost 2 bases, with 14 bases between them. Using reference TRBV7-9 and TRBJ2-3 for the parts outside the CDR3, the full variable domain is DTGVSQNPRHKITKRGQNVTFRCDPISEHNRLYWYRQTLGQGPEFLTYFQNEAQLEKSRLLSDRFSAERPKGSFSTLEIQRTEQGDSAMYLCASSLLTDPTDTQYFGPGTRLTVL.

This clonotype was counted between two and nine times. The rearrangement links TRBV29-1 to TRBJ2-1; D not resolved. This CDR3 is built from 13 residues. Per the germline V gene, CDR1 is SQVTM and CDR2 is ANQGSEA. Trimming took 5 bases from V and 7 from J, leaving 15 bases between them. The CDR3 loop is CSVSSSWGNEQFF. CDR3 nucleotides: TGCAGCGTTTCCTCCTCGTGGGGAAATGAGCAGTTCTTC.

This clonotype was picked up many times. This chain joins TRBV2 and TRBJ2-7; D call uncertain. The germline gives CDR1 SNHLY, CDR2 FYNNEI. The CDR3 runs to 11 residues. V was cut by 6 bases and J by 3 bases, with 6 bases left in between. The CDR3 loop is CASRDYYEQYF. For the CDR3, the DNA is TGTGCCAGCAGGGATTACTACGAGCAGTACTTC.

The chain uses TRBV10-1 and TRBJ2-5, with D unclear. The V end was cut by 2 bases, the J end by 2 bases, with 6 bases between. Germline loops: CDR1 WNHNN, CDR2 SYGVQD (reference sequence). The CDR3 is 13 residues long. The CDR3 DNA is TGCGCCAGCAGTGAGGTACAGCAAGAGACCCAGTACTTC. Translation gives CASSEVQQETQYF.

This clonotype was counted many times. CDR3 protein: CSARGGSGTGELFF. In nucleotides, the CDR3 is TGCAGTGCTAGAGGGGGAAGTGGCACCGGGGAGCTGTTTTTT. The chain uses TRBV20-1 and TRBJ2-2; D uncertain. CDR1 and CDR2 from the germline V gene are DFQATT and SNEGSKA (reference sequence). With 1 base removed from V and 4 bases from J, the gap between germline ends came to 10 bases. The CDR3 loop spans 14 amino acids.

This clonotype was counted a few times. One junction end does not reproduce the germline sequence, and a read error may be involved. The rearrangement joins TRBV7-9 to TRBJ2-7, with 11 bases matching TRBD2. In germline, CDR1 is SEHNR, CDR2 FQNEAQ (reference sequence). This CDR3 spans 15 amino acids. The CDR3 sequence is CANSLGLAGGYEQYF. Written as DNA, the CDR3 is TGTGCCAACAGCTTAGGTCTAGCGGGAGGATACGAGCAGTACTTC.

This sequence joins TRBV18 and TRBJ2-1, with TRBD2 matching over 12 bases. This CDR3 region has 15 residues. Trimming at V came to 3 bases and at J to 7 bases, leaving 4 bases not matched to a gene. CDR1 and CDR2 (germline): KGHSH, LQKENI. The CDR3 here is CASSPLAGGPNEQFF. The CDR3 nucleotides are TGTGCCAGCTCACCTCTAGCGGGAGGGCCTAATGAGCAGTTCTTC.

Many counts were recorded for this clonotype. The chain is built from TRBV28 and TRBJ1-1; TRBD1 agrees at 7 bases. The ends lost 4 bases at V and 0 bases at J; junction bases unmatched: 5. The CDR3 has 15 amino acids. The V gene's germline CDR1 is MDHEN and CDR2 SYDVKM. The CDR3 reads CASSSGTAMNTEAFF. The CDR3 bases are TGTGCCAGCAGTTCCGGGACAGCGATGAACACTGAAGCTTTCTTT.

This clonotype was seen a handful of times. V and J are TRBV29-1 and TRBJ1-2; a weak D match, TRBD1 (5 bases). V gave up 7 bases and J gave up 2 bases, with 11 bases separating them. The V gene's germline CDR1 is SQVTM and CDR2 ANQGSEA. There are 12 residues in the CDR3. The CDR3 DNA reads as TGCAGCGCCCTGGGACGGAACTATGGCTACACCTTC. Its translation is CSALGRNYGYTF.

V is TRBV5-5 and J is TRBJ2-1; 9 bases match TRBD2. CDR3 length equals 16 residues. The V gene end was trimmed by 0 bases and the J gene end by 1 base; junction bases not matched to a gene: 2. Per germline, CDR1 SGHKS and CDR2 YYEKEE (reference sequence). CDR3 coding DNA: TGTGCCAGCAGCTTGGGGCGGGAGGGGTCCTACAATGAGCAGTTCTTC. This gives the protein CASSLGREGSYNEQFF.

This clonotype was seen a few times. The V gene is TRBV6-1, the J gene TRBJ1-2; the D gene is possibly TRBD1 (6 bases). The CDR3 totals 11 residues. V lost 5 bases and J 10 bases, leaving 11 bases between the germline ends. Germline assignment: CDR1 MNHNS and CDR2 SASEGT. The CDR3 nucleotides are TGTGCCAGCAGTATACAGGGCGCCTACACCTTC. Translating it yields CASSIQGAYTF.

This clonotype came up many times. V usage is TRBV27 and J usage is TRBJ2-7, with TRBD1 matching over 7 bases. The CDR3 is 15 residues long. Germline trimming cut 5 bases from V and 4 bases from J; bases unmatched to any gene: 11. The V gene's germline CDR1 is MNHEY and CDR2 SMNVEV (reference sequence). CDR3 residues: CASSNHRGTPYEQYF. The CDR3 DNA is TGTGCCAGCAGTAATCACAGGGGTACTCCTTACGAGCAGTACTTC.

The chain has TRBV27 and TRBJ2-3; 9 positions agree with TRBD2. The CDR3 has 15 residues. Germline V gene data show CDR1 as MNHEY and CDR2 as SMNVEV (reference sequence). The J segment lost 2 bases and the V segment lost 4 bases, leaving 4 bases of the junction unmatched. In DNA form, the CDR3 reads TGTGCCAGCAGTTCGGGACTAGCTTTCACAGATACGCAGTATTTT. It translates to CASSSGLAFTDTQYF.

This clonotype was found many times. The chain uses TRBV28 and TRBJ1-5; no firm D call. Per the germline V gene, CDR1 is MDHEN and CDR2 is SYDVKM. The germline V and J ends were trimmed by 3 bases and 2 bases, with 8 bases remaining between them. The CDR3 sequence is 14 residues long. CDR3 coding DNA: TGTGCCAGCAGTTTGAGACACCGCAATCAGCCCCAGCATTTT. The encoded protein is CASSLRHRNQPQHF.

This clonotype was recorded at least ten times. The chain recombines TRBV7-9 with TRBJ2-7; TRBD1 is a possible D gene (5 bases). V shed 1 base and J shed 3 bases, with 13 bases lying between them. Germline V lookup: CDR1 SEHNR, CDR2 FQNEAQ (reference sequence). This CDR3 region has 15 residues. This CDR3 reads CASSLGHRKFYEQYF. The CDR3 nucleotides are TGTGCCAGCAGCTTAGGACACAGGAAATTCTACGAGCAGTACTTC.

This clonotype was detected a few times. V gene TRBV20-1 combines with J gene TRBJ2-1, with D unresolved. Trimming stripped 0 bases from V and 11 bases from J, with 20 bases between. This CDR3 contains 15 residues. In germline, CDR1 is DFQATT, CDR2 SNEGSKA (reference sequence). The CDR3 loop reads CSARERSTALSKQFF. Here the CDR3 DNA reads TGCAGTGCTAGAGAGAGGAGCACGGCCCTAAGTAAGCAGTTCTTC.

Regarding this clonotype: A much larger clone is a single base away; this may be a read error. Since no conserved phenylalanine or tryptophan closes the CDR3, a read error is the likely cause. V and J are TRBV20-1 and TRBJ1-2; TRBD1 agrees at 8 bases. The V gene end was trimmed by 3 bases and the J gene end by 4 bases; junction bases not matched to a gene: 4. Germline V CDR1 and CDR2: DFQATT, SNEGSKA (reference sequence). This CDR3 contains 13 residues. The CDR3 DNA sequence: TGCAGTGCTAGTACAGGGGGATCCTATGGCTACACCCTC. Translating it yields CSASTGGSYGYTL.

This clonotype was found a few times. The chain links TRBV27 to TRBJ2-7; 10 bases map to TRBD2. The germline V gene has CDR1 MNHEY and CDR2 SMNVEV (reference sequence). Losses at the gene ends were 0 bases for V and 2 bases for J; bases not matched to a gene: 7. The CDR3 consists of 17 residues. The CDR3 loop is CASSLSILAGATYEQYF. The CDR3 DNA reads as TGTGCCAGCAGTTTATCGATTCTAGCGGGAGCCACCTACGAGCAGTACTTC.

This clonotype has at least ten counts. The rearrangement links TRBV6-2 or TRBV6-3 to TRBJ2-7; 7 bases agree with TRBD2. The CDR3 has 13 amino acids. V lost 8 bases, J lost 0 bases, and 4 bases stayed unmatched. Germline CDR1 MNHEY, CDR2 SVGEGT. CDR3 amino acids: CASYKRGSYEQYF. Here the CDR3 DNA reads TGTGCCAGCTACAAGCGGGGCTCCTACGAGCAGTACTTC.

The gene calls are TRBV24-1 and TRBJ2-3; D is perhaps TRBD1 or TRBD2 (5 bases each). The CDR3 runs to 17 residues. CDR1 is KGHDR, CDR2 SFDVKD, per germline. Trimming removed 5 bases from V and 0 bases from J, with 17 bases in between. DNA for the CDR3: TGTGCCACCAGTGGCCCCTCCCCGGGACGGAGCACAGATACGCAGTATTTT. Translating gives CATSGPSPGRSTDTQYF.

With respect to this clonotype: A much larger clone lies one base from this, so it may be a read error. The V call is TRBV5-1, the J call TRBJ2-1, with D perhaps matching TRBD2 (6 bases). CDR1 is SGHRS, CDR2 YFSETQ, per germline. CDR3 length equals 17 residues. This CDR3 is CASGLVVTEGSWNEQFF. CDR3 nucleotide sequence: TGCGCCAGCGGCTTGGTCGTAACGGAGGGAAGCTGGAATGAGCAGTTCTTC.

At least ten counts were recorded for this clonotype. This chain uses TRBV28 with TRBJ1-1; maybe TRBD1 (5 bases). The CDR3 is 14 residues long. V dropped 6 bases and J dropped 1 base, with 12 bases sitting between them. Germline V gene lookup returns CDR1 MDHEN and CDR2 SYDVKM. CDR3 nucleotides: TGTGCCAGCAGGGTACAGGACTGGAACACTGAAGCTTTCTTT. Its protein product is CASRVQDWNTEAFF.

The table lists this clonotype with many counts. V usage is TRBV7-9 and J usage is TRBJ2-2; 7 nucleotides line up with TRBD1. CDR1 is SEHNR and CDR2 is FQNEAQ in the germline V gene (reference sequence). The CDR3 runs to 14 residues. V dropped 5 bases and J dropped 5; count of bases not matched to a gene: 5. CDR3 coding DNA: TGTGCCAGCAGCACCGGGACAGCGACCGGGGAGCTGTTTTTT. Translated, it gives CASSTGTATGELFF.

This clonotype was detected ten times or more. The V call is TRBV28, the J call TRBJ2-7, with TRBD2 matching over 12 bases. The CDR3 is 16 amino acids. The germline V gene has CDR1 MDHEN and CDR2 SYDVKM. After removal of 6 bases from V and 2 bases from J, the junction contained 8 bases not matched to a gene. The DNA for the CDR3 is TGTGCCAGCAGCCCTAGCGGGAGGGCCCCCCCCTACGAGCAGTACTTC. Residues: CASSPSGRAPPYEQYF.

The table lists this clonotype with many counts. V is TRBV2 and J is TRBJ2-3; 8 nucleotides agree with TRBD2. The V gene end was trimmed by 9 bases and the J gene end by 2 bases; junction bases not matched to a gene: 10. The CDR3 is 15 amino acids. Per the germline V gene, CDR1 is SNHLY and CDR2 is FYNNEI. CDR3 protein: CASRYSGNPTDTQYF. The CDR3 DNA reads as TGTGCCAGTCGGTATAGCGGGAATCCCACAGATACGCAGTATTTT. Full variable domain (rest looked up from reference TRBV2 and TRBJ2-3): EPEVTQTPSHQVTQMGQEVILRCVPISNHLYFYWYRQILGQKVEFLVSFYNNEISEKSEIFDDQFSVERPDGSNFTLKIRSTKLEDSAMYFCASRYSGNPTDTQYFGPGTRLTVL.